This T cell receptor (beta chain) was retrieved from a study of T-cell reconstitution after alpha-beta-depleted transplantation in children. Unique molecular identifiers were incorporated when the TCRbeta library was constructed. MiXCR was run by TCRdb on the PCR reads, yielding one entry per CDR3 protein. This table has around 400,000 distinct CDR3 sequences, about a tenth appearing once. This clonotype was found a few times. V gave up 5 bases and J gave up 5 bases, with 10 bases separating them. CDR1 and CDR2 from the germline V gene are SGHTA and FQGNSA. CDR3 size: 12 residues. The chain is built from TRBV7-2 and TRBJ2-7; D gene uncertain. The TCR was taken from a human donor who donated a stem cell graft to a child with acute myeloid leukemia. The sample was PBMCs from the stem cell graft donor, taken from the stem cell graft. The chain's CDR3 is CASSRGRDEQYF. Here the CDR3 DNA reads TGTGCCAGCAGCCGAGGACGGGACGAGCAGTACTTC.